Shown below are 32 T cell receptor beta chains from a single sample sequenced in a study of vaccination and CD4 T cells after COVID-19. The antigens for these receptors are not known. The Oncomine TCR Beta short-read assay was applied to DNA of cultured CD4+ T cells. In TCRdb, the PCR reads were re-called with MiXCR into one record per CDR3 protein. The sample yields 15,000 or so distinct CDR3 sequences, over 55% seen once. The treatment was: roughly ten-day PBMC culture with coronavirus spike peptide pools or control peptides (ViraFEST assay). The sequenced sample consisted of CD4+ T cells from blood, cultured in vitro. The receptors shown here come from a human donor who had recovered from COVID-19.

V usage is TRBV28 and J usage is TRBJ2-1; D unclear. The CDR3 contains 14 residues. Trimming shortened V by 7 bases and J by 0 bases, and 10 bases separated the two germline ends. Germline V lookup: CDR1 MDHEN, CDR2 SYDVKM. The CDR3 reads CASNPPSSYNEQFF. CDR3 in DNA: TGTGCCAGCAATCCTCCGAGCTCCTACAATGAGCAGTTCTTC.

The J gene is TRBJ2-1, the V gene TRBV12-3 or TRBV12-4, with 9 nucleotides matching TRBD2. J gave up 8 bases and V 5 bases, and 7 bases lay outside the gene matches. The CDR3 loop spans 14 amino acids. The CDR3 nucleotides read TGTGCCAGCAGTCCGGGACTAGCCAGAGATGAGCAGTTCTTC. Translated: CASSPGLARDEQFF.

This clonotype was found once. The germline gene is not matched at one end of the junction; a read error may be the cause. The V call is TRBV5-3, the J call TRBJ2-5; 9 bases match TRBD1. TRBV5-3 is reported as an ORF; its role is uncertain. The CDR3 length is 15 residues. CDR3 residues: CASSLGDRVRETQYF. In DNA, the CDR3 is TGTGCCAGCAGCTTGGGGGACAGGGTCCGTGAGACCCAGTACTTC.

The DNA of the CDR3 is TGCGCCAGCAGCCAAGAGATCGGAGGGGCTGGCACAGATACGCAGTATTTT. Amino acid sequence: CASSQEIGGAGTDTQYF. This chain connects TRBV4-3 to TRBJ2-3; D is perhaps TRBD2 (6 bases). This CDR3 region has 17 residues. Trimming shortened V by 0 bases and J by 1 base, and 14 bases separated the two germline ends. Germline CDR1 and CDR2: LGHNA and YSLEER.

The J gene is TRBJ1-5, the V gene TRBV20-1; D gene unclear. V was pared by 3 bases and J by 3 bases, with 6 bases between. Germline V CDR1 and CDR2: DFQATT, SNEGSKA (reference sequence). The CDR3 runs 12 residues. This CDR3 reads CSARDANQPQHF. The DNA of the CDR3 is TGCAGTGCTAGGGACGCCAATCAGCCCCAGCATTTT.

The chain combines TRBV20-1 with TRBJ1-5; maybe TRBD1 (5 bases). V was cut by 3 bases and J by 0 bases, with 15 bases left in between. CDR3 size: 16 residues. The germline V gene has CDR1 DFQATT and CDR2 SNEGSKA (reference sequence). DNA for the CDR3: TGCAGTGCTAGCCGCCGGGACTTCTATAGCAATCAGCCCCAGCATTTT. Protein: CSASRRDFYSNQPQHF.

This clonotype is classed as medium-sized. For the CDR3, the DNA is TGCAGTGCTAGAGGCGCTAGCGGGAGGAATGAGCAGTTCTTC. Translation: CSARGASGRNEQFF. V and J are TRBV20-1 and TRBJ2-1; 11 nucleotides line up with TRBD2. The CDR3 is made up of 14 amino acids. CDR1 and CDR2 from the germline V gene are DFQATT and SNEGSKA (reference sequence). Trimming at V came to 1 base and at J to 7 bases, leaving 3 bases not matched to a gene.

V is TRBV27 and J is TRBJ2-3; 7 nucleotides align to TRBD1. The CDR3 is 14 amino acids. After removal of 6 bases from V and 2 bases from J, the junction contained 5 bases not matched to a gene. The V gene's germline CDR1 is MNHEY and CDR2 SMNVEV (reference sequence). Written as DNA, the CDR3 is TGTGCCAGCAGATGGGGACAGCACACAGATACGCAGTATTTT. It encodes CASRWGQHTDTQYF.

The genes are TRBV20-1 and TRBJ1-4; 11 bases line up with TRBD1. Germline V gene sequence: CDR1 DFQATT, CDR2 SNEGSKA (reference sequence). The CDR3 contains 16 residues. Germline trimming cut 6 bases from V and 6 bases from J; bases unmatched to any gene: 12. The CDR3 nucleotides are TGCAGTGCCCAAGGACAGGGGGCTTCTATGGATGAAAAACTGTTTTTT. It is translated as CSAQGQGASMDEKLFF.

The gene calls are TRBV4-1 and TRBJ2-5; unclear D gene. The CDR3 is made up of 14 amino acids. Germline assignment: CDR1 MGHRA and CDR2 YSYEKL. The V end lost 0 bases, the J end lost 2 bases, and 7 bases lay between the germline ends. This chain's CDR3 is CASSQDTGQETQYF. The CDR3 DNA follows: TGCGCCAGCAGCCAAGATACGGGTCAAGAGACCCAGTACTTC.

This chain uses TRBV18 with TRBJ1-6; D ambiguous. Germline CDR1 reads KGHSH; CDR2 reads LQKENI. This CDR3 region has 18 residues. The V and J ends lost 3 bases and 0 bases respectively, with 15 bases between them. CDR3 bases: TGTGCCAGCTCACCTTTCTCGACCGAGAGCTCCTATAATTCACCCCTCCACTTT. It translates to CASSPFSTESSYNSPLHF.

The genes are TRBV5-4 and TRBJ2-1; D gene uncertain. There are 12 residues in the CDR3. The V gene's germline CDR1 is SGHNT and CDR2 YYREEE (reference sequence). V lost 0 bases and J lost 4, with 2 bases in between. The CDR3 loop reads CASSLDYNEQFF. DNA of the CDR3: TGTGCCAGCAGCTTGGATTACAATGAGCAGTTCTTC. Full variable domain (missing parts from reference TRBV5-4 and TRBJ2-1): ETGVTQSPTHLIKTRGQQVTLRCSSQSGHNTVSWYQQALGQGPQFIFQYYREEENGRGNFPPRFSGLQFPNYSSELNVNALELDDSALYLCASSLDYNEQFFGPGTRLTVL.

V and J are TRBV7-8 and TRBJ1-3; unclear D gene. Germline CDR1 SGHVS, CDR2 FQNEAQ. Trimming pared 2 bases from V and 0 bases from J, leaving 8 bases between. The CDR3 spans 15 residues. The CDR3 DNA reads TGTGCCAGCAGCTTAACAGAACGCTCTGGAAACACCATATATTTT. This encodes CASSLTERSGNTIYF.

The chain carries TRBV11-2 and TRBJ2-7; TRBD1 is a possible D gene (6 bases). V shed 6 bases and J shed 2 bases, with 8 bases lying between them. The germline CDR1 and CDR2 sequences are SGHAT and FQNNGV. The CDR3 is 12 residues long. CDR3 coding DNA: TGTGCCAGCAGGGGGGCCACCTACGAGCAGTACTTC. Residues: CASRGATYEQYF.

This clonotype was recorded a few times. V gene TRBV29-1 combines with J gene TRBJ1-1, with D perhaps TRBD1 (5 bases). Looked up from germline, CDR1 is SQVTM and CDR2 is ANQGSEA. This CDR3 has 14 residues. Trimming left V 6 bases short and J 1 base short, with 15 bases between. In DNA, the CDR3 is TGCAGCGTCCACACCGGGACGACGAACACTGAAGCTTTCTTT. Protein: CSVHTGTTNTEAFF.

The CDR3 region has the DNA TGTGCCAGCCAATGGACAGGCGGGGGCGACTATGGCTACACCTTC. The encoded protein is CASQWTGGGDYGYTF. V is TRBV6-1 and J is TRBJ1-2, with 7 bases lining up with TRBD1. This CDR3 is 15 amino acids long. CDR1 and CDR2 from the germline V gene are MNHNS and SASEGT. The V and J ends lost 8 bases and 3 bases, in that order; junction bases with no gene match: 12.

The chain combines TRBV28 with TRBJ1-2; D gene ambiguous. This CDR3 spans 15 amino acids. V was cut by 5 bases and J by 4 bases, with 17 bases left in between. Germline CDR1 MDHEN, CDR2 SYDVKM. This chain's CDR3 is CASSRRGRPFYGYTF. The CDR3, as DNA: TGTGCCAGCAGTCGCCGCGGCAGACCGTTCTATGGCTACACCTTC.

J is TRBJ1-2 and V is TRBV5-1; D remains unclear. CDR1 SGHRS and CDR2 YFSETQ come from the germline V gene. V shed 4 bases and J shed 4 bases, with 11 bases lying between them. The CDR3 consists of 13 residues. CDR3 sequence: CASSPDGTYGYTF. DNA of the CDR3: TGCGCCAGCAGCCCCGACGGAACCTATGGCTACACCTTC.

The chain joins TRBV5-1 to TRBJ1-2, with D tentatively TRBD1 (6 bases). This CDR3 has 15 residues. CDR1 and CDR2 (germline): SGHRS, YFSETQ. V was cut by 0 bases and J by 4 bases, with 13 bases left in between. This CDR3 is CASSLVAGEGYGYTF. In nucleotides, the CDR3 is TGCGCCAGCAGCTTGGTGGCAGGGGAGGGCTATGGCTACACCTTC.

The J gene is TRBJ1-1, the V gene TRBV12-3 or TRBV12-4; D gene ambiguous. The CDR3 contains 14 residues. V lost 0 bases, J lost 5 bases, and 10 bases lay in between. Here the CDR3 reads CASSLAGGITEAFF. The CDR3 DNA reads TGTGCCAGCAGTTTAGCGGGAGGGATTACTGAAGCTTTCTTT.

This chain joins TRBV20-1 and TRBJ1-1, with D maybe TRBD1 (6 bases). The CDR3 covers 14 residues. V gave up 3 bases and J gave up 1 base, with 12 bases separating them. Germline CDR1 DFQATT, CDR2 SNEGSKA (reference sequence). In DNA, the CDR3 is TGCAGTGCTAGGGGGACACTTCAGAACACTGAAGCTTTCTTT. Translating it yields CSARGTLQNTEAFF.

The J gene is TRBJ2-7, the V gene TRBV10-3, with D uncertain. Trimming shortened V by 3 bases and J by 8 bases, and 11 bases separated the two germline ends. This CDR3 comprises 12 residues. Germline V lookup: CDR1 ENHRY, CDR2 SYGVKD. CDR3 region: CAISELTEKQYF. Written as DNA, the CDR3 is TGTGCCATCAGTGAACTGACTGAGAAGCAGTACTTC.

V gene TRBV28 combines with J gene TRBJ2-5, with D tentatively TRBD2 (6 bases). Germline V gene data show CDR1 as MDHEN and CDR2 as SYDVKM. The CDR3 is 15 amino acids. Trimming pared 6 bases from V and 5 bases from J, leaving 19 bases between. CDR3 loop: CASSPGTRRWETQYF. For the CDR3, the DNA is TGTGCCAGCAGCCCTGGGACTCGCAGATGGGAGACCCAGTACTTC.

CDR3: CASRHPGLAGGTYEQYF. CDR3 nucleotides: TGTGCCAGCAGACACCCGGGACTAGCGGGAGGGACCTACGAGCAGTACTTC. The genes are TRBV28 and TRBJ2-7; 16 bases line up with TRBD2. Germline V gene lookup returns CDR1 MDHEN and CDR2 SYDVKM. V lost 6 bases to trimming and J lost 2 bases; unmatched junction nucleotides: 7. There are 17 residues in the CDR3.

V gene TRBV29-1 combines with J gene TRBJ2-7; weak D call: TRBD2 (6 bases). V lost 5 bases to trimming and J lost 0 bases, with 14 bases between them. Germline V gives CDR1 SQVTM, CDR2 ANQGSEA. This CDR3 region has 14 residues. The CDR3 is CSVLLADSSYEQYF. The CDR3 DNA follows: TGCAGCGTTTTACTAGCCGACAGCTCCTACGAGCAGTACTTC.

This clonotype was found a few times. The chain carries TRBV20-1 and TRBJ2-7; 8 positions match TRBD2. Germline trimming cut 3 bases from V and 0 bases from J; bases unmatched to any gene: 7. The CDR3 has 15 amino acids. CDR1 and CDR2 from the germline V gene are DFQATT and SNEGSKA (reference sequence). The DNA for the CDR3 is TGCAGTGCTAGTGGTGCGCGGGGGGACTCCTACGAGCAGTACTTC. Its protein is CSASGARGDSYEQYF.

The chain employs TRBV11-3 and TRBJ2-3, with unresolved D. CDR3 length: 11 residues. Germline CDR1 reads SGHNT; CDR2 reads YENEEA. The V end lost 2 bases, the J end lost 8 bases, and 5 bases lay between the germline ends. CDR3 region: CASSLIGTQYF. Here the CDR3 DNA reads TGTGCCAGCAGCTTAATAGGTACGCAGTATTTT.

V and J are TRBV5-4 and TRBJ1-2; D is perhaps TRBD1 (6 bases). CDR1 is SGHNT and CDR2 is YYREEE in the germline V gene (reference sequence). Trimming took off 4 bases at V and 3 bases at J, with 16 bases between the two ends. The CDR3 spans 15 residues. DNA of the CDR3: TGTGCCAGCAGCCGTGAAGGGGGACTTTACTATGGCTACACCTTC. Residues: CASSREGGLYYGYTF.

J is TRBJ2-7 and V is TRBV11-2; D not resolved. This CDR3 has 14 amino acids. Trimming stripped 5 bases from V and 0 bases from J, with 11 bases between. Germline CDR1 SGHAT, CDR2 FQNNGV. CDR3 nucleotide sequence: TGTGCCAGCAGCCCGGTGCGACACTCCTACGAGCAGTACTTC. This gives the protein CASSPVRHSYEQYF.

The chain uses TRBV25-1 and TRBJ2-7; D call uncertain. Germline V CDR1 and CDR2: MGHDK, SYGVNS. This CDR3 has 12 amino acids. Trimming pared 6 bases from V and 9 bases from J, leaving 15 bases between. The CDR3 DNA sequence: TGTGCCAGCAGAGACCGCGGATGGAGGCAGTACTTC. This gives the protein CASRDRGWRQYF.

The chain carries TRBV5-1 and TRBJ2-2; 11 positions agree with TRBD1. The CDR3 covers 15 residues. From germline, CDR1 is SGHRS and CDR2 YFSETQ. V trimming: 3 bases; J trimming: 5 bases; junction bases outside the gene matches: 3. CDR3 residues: CASSYWDRGTGELFF. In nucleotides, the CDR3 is TGCGCCAGCAGCTATTGGGACAGGGGGACCGGGGAGCTGTTTTTT.

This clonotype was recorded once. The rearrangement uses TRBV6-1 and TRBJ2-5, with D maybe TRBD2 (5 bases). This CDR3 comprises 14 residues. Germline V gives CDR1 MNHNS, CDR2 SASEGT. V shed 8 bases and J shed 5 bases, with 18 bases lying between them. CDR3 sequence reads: CASGSPTRGETQYF. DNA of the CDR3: TGTGCCAGCGGCTCGCCAACACGGGGTGAGACCCAGTACTTC.